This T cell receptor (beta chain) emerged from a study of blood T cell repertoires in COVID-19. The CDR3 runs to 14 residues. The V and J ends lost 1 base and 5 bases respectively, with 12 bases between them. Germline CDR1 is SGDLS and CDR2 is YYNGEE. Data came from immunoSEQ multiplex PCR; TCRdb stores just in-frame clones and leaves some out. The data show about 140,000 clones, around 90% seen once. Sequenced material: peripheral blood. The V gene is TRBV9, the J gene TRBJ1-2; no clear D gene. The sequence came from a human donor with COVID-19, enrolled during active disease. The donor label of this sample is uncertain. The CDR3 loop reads CASSVQAAGYGYTF. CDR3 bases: TGTGCCAGCAGCGTACAGGCGGCGGGGTATGGCTACACCTTC.